The clone carrying this T cell receptor (beta chain) was seen only once. The entry originates in a study of T cell changes during pregnancy in multiple sclerosis. Assay used: immunoSEQ multiplex PCR; TCRdb lists only in-frame clones, some missing. The sample records just over 80,000 clones, about 95% being singletons. Sequences were derived from peripheral blood, sampled in the second trimester of pregnancy. The clonotype was recovered from a female donor with multiple sclerosis, enrolled in a pregnancy study.

The CDR3 DNA follows: TGTGCCAGTTCGGTCGGGGGGGCACAGCCCCAGCATTTT. As protein: CASSVGGAQPQHF. This rearrangement joins TRBV19 to TRBJ1-5, with a possible D match to TRBD1 (6 bases). There are 13 residues in the CDR3. The V gene lost 8 bases and the J gene lost 7 bases, with 15 bases spanning the gap. Germline V lookup: CDR1 LNHDA, CDR2 SQIVND (reference sequence).